This record covers a single T cell receptor beta chain. The data are from a study of blood T cell repertoires in COVID-19. Across the whole study: Acute and convalescent COVID-19 samples came from the United States, Italy and Spain. PBMCs, B-cell-depleted T cells, or T cells were the source of the cDNA or gDNA that made up the material.

In the study's own analysis: Reference gene primer amplification gave estimated nucleated cell counts. Sequencing used immunoSEQ multiplex PCR; TCRdb keeps in-frame clones, though not all of them. The V and J calls and clone size come from that table; D and trimming were worked out from the DNA. The table records approximately 140,000 clones, roughly 84% of them present only once. V was shortened by 7 bases and J by 1 base, with 10 bases between the two germline ends. This CDR3 region has 12 residues. CDR1 and CDR2 from the germline V gene are SQVTM and ANQGSEA. The chain links TRBV29-1 to TRBJ2-5; D perhaps matches TRBD2 (5 bases). The TCR originated in a man between 60 and 70 years old with acute or convalescent COVID-19. Specimen: peripheral blood. CDR3 in amino acids: CSALGIQETQYF. The CDR3 bases are TGCAGCGCACTAGGTATCCAAGAGACCCAGTACTTC.